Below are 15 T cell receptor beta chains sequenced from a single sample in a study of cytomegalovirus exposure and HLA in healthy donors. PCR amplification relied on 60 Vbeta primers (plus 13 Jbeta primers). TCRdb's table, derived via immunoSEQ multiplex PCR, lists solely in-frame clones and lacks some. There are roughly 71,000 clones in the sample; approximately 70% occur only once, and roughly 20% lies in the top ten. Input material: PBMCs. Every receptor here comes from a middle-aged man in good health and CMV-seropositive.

DNA of the CDR3: TGTGCCATCAGTGAGGGGCACAATTCACCCCTCCACTTT. Translation gives CAISEGHNSPLHF. The rearrangement links TRBV10-3 to TRBJ1-6, with D unresolved. The CDR3 extends over 13 amino acids. Deletions cut 2 bases from V and 7 bases from J, with 6 bases between. Germline V gene sequence: CDR1 ENHRY, CDR2 SYGVKD.

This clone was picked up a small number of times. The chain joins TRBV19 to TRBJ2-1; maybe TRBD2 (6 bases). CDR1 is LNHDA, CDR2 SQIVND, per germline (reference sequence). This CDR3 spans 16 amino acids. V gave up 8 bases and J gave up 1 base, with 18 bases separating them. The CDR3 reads CASFRRGNSSYNEQFF. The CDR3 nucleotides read TGTGCCAGTTTCCGGCGGGGCAACAGTTCCTACAATGAGCAGTTCTTC.

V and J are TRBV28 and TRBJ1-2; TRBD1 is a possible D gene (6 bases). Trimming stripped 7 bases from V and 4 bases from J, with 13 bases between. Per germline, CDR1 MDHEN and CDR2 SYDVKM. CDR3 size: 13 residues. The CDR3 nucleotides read TGTGCCAGCAAGGGGGGGGCTGGCTATGGCTACACCTTC. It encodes CASKGGAGYGYTF.

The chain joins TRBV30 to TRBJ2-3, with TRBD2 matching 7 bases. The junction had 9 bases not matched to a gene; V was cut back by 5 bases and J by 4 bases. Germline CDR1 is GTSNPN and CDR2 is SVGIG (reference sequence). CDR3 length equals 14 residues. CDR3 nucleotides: TGTGCCTGGTCATTAGCGGGCCTGGCAGATACGCAGTATTTT. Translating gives CAWSLAGLADTQYF.

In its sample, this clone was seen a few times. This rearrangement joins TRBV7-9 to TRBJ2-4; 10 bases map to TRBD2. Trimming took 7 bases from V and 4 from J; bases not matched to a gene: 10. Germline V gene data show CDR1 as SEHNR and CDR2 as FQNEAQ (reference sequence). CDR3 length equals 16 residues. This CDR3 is CASTPRASGSKNIQYF. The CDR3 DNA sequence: TGTGCCAGCACTCCCCGGGCTAGCGGGAGTAAAAACATTCAGTACTTC.

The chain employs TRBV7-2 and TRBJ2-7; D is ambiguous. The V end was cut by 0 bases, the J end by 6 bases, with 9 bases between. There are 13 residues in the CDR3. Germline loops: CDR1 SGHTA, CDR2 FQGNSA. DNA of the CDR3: TGTGCCAGCAGCTTAGCGCTATACGGCGAGCAGTACTTC. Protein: CASSLALYGEQYF.

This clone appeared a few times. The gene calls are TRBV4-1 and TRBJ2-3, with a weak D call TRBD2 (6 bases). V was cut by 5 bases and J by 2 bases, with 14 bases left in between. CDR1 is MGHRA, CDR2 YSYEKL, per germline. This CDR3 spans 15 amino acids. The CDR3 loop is CASSSTRTATDTQYF. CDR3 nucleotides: TGCGCCAGCAGCTCGACTAGGACCGCCACAGATACGCAGTATTTT.

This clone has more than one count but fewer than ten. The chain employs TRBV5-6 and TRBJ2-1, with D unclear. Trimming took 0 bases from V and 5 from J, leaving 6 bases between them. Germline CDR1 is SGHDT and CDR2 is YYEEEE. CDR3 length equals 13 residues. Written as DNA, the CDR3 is TGTGCCAGCAGCTTGGACATCGACAATGAGCAGTTCTTC. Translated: CASSLDIDNEQFF.

The CDR3: CASSGDRWVEAFF. In DNA form, the CDR3 reads TGTGCCAGCAGCGGGGACAGGTGGGTGGAAGCTTTCTTT. V is TRBV28 and J is TRBJ1-1; 8 nucleotides match TRBD1. V was clipped by 6 bases and J by 8 bases; unmatched bases: 8. Per the germline V gene, CDR1 is MDHEN and CDR2 is SYDVKM. The CDR3 is 13 residues long.

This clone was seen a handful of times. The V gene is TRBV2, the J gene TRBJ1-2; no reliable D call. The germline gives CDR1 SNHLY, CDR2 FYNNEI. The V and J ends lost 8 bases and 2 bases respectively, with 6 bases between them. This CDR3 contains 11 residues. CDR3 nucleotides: TGTGCCAGCGCGGGAAACTATGGCTACACCTTC. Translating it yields CASAGNYGYTF.

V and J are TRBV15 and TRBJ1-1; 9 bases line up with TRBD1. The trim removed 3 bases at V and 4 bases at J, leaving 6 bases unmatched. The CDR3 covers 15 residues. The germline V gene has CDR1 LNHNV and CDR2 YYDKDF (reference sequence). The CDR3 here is CATSSRTGVGTEAFF. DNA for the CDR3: TGTGCCACCAGCAGTCGGACAGGGGTGGGCACTGAAGCTTTCTTT.

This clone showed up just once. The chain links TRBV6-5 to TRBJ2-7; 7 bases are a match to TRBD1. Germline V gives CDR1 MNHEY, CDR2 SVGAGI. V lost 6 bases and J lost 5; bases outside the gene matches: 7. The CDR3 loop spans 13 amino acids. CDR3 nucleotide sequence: TGTGCCAGCAGCCGGACAGGTTACAACGAGCAGTACTTC. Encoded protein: CASSRTGYNEQYF.

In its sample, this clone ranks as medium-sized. The CDR3 here is CASYRGGNTIYF. The CDR3 DNA is TGTGCCAGTTACAGGGGGGGAAACACCATATATTTT. The chain combines TRBV6-6 with TRBJ1-3; 8 nucleotides line up with TRBD1. This CDR3 has 12 residues. J was trimmed by 4 bases and V by 9 bases; bases with no gene match: 2. The germline gives CDR1 MNHNY, CDR2 SVGAGI (reference sequence).

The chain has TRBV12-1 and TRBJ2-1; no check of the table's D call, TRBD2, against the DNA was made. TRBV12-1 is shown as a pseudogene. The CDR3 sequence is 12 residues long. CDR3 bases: TGTGCCACTTCTTTACCCCCGGGGAGACAGTTCTTC. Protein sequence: CATSLPPGRQFF.

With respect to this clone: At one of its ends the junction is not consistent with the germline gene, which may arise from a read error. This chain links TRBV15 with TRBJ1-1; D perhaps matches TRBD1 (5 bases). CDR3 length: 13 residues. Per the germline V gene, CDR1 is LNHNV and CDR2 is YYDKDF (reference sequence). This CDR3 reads CATSRDVGTEAFF. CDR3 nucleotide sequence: TGTGCCACCAGCAGAGATGTGGGGACTGAAGCCTTCTTT.